The 21 T cell receptor beta chains in this list originate from one sample, sequenced in a study of blood T cell repertoires in COVID-19. TCRdb's table, derived via immunoSEQ multiplex PCR, lists solely in-frame clones and lacks some. The sample contains approximately 140,000 clones, around 84% of which appear only once. What was sequenced was peripheral blood. The receptors here all came from a woman in her sixties or seventies with acute or convalescent COVID-19.

The chain combines TRBV28 with TRBJ1-2; D unclear. The CDR3 contains 15 residues. Trimming stripped 6 bases from V and 5 bases from J, with 19 bases between. Germline assignment: CDR1 MDHEN and CDR2 SYDVKM. As DNA, the CDR3 is TGTGCCAGCAGGCCGCCGGGGAGGATAAGTTATGGCTACACCTTC. Amino acids: CASRPPGRISYGYTF.

The V and J genes are TRBV5-5 and TRBJ1-6; D gene unclear. The CDR3 spans 15 residues. Germline V gene sequence: CDR1 SGHKS, CDR2 YYEKEE (reference sequence). V lost 0 bases, J lost 8 bases, and 12 bases lay in between. CDR3 sequence (DNA): TGTGCCAGCAGCTTGGCCTGGCAGTTTGATTCACCCCTCCACTTT. Protein product: CASSLAWQFDSPLHF.

This clone was picked up a small number of times. J is TRBJ1-5 and V is TRBV15, with D possibly TRBD1 on 5 matching bases. CDR3 length: 15 amino acids. V was shortened by 0 bases and J by 8 bases, with 14 bases between the two germline ends. Germline V CDR1 and CDR2: LNHNV, YYDKDF (reference sequence). For the CDR3, the DNA is TGTGCCACCAGCAGAGATCTGGGGCAGGGCAAGCCCCAGCATTTT. Translating gives CATSRDLGQGKPQHF.

This chain uses TRBV9 with TRBJ2-2, with TRBD2 matching over 11 bases. The CDR3 length is 17 residues. V lost 1 base to trimming and J lost 2 bases; unmatched junction nucleotides: 4. Germline-derived CDR1 and CDR2 are SGDLS and YYNGEE. The CDR3 protein is CASSVLAGGYNTGELFF. The CDR3 nucleotides read TGTGCCAGCAGCGTACTAGCGGGGGGATATAACACCGGGGAGCTGTTTTTT.

The CDR3 is CAWSRTGIQETQYF. The DNA for the CDR3 is TGTGCCTGGAGTCGGACAGGGATACAAGAGACCCAGTACTTC. V gene TRBV30 combines with J gene TRBJ2-5, with 8 bases lining up with TRBD1. Germline CDR1 and CDR2: GTSNPN and SVGIG (reference sequence). The CDR3 is 14 residues long. J gave up 2 bases and V 2 bases, and 4 bases lay outside the gene matches.

The chain combines TRBV29-1 with TRBJ2-3, with a tentative D call TRBD2 (5 bases). The CDR3 is 12 amino acids. Trimming cost V 7 bases and J 6 bases, with 14 bases left between them. Germline V lookup: CDR1 SQVTM, CDR2 ANQGSEA. The CDR3 DNA is TGCAGCGAAAAGAGGGCCTCGGATACGCAGTATTTT. Protein sequence: CSEKRASDTQYF.

This clone was counted many times. The chain recombines TRBV6-2 or TRBV6-3 with TRBJ1-1; D not resolved. V was trimmed by 6 bases and J by 1 base, leaving 21 bases between them. This CDR3 is 17 amino acids long. Germline loops: CDR1 MNHEY, CDR2 SVGEGT. The CDR3 DNA follows: TGTGCCAGCAGCTATGCGACACCCATAGTGAAGAACACTGAAGCTTTCTTT. Protein product: CASSYATPIVKNTEAFF.

The CDR3: CASSRSGGQPQHF. CDR3 sequence (DNA): TGTGCCAGCAGTCGATCAGGGGGCCAGCCCCAGCATTTT. V and J are TRBV12-3 or TRBV12-4 and TRBJ1-5; 8 nucleotides line up with TRBD1. This CDR3 comprises 13 residues. V was pared by 5 bases and J by 7 bases, with 4 bases of the junction left unmatched.

The chain couples TRBV19 to TRBJ2-3, with 11 bases aligning to TRBD2. V lost 5 bases and J lost 1; bases outside the gene matches: 8. This CDR3 has 17 amino acids. Germline V lookup: CDR1 LNHDA, CDR2 SQIVND (reference sequence). CDR3 amino acids: CASSPLAGGVGTDTQYF. CDR3 sequence (DNA): TGTGCCAGTAGTCCCCTAGCGGGGGGAGTAGGCACAGATACGCAGTATTTT.

The CDR3 coding sequence is TGTGCCAGCAGTTTAAAGGGGCCGAACTCCTATGGCTACACCTTC. Its translation is CASSLKGPNSYGYTF. The chain recombines TRBV28 with TRBJ1-2; D is possibly TRBD1 (5 bases). V was pared by 2 bases and J by 4 bases, with 14 bases between. Per germline, CDR1 MDHEN and CDR2 SYDVKM. The CDR3 sequence is 15 residues long.

This clone was seen a handful of times. The CDR3 DNA is TGCGCCAGCAGCCAAGAAGTCTATAGCAATCAGCCCCAGCATTTT. This gives the protein CASSQEVYSNQPQHF. This chain uses TRBV4-3 with TRBJ1-5; D unclear. CDR3 length: 15 amino acids. Germline CDR1 LGHNA, CDR2 YSLEER. The ends were cut back, 0 bases at V and 0 bases at J, with 6 bases in the middle.

The table lists this clone with a count of one. The V call is TRBV29-1, the J call TRBJ1-1; D is perhaps TRBD1 (6 bases). Trimming stripped 5 bases from V and 0 bases from J, with 10 bases between. CDR1 SQVTM and CDR2 ANQGSEA come from the germline V gene. This CDR3 contains 13 residues. The CDR3 DNA follows: TGCAGCGTTCGCAGGGGAATGAACACTGAAGCTTTCTTT. Translation: CSVRRGMNTEAFF.

This sequence joins TRBV6-1 and TRBJ1-4, with 10 bases aligning to TRBD1. The length of the CDR3 is 18 residues. CDR1 MNHNS and CDR2 SASEGT come from the germline V gene. V was pared by 1 base and J by 5 bases, with 10 bases of the junction left unmatched. This CDR3 is CASSEGTGGLLRNEKLFF. CDR3 nucleotide sequence: TGTGCCAGCAGTGAAGGGACAGGGGGACTCTTGCGCAATGAAAAACTGTTTTTT.

The gene calls are TRBV9 and TRBJ1-4; TRBD1 matches 7 bases. The length of the CDR3 is 15 residues. V lost 0 bases, J lost 7 bases, and 6 bases stayed unmatched. Germline CDR1 reads SGDLS; CDR2 reads YYNGEE. The DNA of the CDR3 is TGTGCCAGCAGCGTAGGAGGACAGGACGGTGAAAAACTGTTTTTT. Translating it yields CASSVGGQDGEKLFF.

This clone has more than one count but fewer than ten. The chain combines TRBV6-5 with TRBJ1-2, with D maybe TRBD1 (5 bases). CDR1 and CDR2 from the germline V gene are MNHEY and SVGAGI. The CDR3 totals 14 residues. V dropped 7 bases and J dropped 7 bases, with 19 bases sitting between them. CDR3 protein: CASNTPGTLRGYTF. The CDR3 DNA sequence: TGTGCCAGCAATACCCCCGGGACTCTCCGTGGCTACACCTTC.

The chain recombines TRBV5-1 with TRBJ1-4; D not certain. The CDR3 sequence is 13 residues long. V gave up 1 base and J gave up 5 bases, with 6 bases separating them. Per germline, CDR1 SGHRS and CDR2 YFSETQ. CDR3 in DNA: TGCGCCAGCAGCTTGAATGGCAATGAAAAACTGTTTTTT. As protein: CASSLNGNEKLFF.

The chain couples TRBV7-9 to TRBJ1-5; 9 positions match TRBD1. The germline CDR1 and CDR2 sequences are SEHNR and FQNEAQ (reference sequence). The V and J ends lost 5 bases and 1 base, in that order; junction bases with no gene match: 3. The CDR3 runs to 15 residues. CDR3 coding DNA: TGTGCCAGCAGCCCACAGGGGGCAAGCAATCAGCCCCAGCATTTT. This encodes CASSPQGASNQPQHF. Using reference TRBV7-9 and TRBJ1-5 for the parts outside the CDR3, the full variable domain is DTGVSQNPRHKITKRGQNVTFRCDPISEHNRLYWYRQTLGQGPEFLTYFQNEAQLEKSRLLSDRFSAERPKGSFSTLEIQRTEQGDSAMYLCASSPQGASNQPQHFGDGTRLSIL.

The rearrangement joins TRBV6-5 to TRBJ1-6; TRBD1 agrees at 7 bases. Germline V gene data show CDR1 as MNHEY and CDR2 as SVGAGI. CDR3 length: 13 residues. V lost 5 bases to trimming and J lost 10 bases; unmatched junction nucleotides: 5. The CDR3 protein is CASSQYRGSPLHF. CDR3 nucleotide sequence: TGTGCCAGCAGTCAGTACAGGGGCTCACCCCTCCACTTT.

The table lists this clone with a count of one. This chain joins TRBV5-4 and TRBJ2-1; the match to TRBD1 covers 9 bases. CDR3 length equals 16 residues. The germline CDR1 and CDR2 sequences are SGHNT and YYREEE (reference sequence). The ends lost 4 bases at V and 0 bases at J; junction bases unmatched: 5. Written as DNA, the CDR3 is TGTGCCAGCAGCATGGGGACAGGGAGCTCCTACAATGAGCAGTTCTTC. Translation gives CASSMGTGSSYNEQFF.

V gene TRBV6-5 combines with J gene TRBJ1-5; tentative D call: TRBD1 (6 bases). The CDR3 spans 14 residues. From germline, CDR1 is MNHEY and CDR2 SVGAGI. V lost 5 bases, J lost 4 bases, and 12 bases lay in between. The CDR3 protein is CASSTTGPNQPQHF. The CDR3 bases are TGTGCCAGCAGTACCACAGGGCCTAATCAGCCCCAGCATTTT.

The chain uses TRBV20-1 and TRBJ2-5, with TRBD2 matching 9 bases. Germline-derived CDR1 and CDR2 are DFQATT and SNEGSKA (reference sequence). The V and J ends lost 3 bases and 1 base, in that order; junction bases with no gene match: 3. The CDR3 runs to 14 residues. The CDR3 is CSASSGGLQETQYF. CDR3 nucleotide sequence: TGCAGTGCTAGTAGCGGGGGCCTCCAAGAGACCCAGTACTTC.